Sequencing of this TCR beta chain was carried out in a study of cytomegalovirus exposure and HLA in healthy donors. Study-wide findings and caveats: A missense variant in DCLRE1C was later tied to TCR beta V- and J-gene trimming. It was only CMV serostatus that was available as immune exposure information.

PCR primers comprised 60 Vbeta and 13 Jbeta primers. Generated by immunoSEQ multiplex PCR, the TCRdb table keeps only in-frame clones and is missing some. The sample records roughly 150,000 clones, under 70% being singletons. This CDR3 has 15 residues. CDR1 is GTSNPN and CDR2 is SVGIG in the germline V gene (reference sequence). V was pared by 3 bases and J by 4 bases, with 8 bases of the junction left unmatched. In regard to this clone: As yet, its antigen is unknown.

The V and J genes are TRBV30 and TRBJ2-2; 7 nucleotides align to TRBD1. Sequencing used PBMCs. The sequence was collected from a woman aged 30 to 39 in good health and CMV-seropositive. The CDR3 DNA sequence: TGTGCCTGGAGCCCGGGACAGAAAGTCACCGGGGAGCTGTTTTTT. Protein sequence: CAWSPGQKVTGELFF.